This T cell receptor beta chain appears in the sequencing data of a study of shared clonotypes between healthy human individuals. For the study at large: CD8 memory received one plate per donor, CD8 naive two, CD4 memory three and CD4 naive three.

TCRdb keeps only in-frame clones here, not all; method: immunoSEQ multiplex PCR. The sample comprises about 2.3 million clones, approximately 95% of which are singletons, and about 0.39% rests with the top ten. As regards this clone: Its antigen is as yet unknown.

Study-wide points: Only blood samples were collected, and tissue repertoires likely differ. Generation probabilities were higher for clonotypes shared across all four sorted-subset donors than for unshared ones. Around 5.4% of naive CD4 clonotypes were common to a handful of donors.

The CDR3 has 19 amino acids. The ends were cut back, 8 bases at V and 1 base at J, with 26 bases in the middle. V is TRBV6-7 and J is TRBJ1-4; perhaps TRBD1 as D (6 bases). TRBV6-7 is an open reading frame, and its role is uncertain. Specimen: naive CD4+ T cells from PBMCs. Subset indicated: CD45RA+ positively selected. The source of this sequence is a man between 18 and 35 years old in good health. Some clones in this sample may be carry-over from other donors' samples. CDR3: CASWDRDTQKLGTNEKLFF. Here the CDR3 DNA reads TGTGCCAGCTGGGACCGGGACACGCAAAAACTGGGAACTAATGAAAAACTGTTTTTT.